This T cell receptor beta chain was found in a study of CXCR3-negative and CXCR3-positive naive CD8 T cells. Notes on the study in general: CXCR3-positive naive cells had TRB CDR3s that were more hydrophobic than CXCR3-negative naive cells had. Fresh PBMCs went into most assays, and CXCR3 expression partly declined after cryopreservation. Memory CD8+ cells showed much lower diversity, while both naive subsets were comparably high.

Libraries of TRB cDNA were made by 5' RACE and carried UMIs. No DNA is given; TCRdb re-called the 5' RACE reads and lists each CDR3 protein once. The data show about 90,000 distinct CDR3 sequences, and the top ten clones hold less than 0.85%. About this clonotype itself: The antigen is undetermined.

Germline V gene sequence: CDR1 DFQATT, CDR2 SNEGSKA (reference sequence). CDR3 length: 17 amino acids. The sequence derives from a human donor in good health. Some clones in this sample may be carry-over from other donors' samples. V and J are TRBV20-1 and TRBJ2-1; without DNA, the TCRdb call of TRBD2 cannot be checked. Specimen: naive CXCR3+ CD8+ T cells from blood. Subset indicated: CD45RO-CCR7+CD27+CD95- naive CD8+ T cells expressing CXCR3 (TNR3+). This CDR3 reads CSARGTPASGEYNEQFF.